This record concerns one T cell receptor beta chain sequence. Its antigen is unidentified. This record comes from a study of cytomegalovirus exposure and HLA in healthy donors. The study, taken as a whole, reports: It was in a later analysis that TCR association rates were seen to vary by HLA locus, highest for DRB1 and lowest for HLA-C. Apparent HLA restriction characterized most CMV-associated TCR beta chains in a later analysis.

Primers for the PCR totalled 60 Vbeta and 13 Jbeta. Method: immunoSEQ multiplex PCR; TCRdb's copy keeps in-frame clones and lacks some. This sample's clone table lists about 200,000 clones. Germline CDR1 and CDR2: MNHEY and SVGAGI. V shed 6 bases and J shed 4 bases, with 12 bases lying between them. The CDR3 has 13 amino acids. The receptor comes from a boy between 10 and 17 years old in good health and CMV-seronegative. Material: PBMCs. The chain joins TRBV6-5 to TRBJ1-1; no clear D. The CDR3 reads CASRIFGGTEAFF. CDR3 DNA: TGTGCCAGCAGAATTTTCGGTGGCACTGAAGCTTTCTTT.